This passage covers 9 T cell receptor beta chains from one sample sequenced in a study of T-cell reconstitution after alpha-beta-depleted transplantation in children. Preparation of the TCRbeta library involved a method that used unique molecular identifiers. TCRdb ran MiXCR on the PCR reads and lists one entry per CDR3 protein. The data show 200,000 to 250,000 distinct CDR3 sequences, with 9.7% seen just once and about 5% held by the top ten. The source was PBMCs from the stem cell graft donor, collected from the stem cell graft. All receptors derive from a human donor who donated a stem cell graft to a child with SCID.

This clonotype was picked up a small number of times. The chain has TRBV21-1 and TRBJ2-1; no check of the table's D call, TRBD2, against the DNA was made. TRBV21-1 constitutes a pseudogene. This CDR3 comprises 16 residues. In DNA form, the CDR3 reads TGTGCCAGCAGACCAGCGGGGGGGCGCTCCTACAATGAGCAGTTCTTC. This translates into CASRPAGGRSYNEQFF.

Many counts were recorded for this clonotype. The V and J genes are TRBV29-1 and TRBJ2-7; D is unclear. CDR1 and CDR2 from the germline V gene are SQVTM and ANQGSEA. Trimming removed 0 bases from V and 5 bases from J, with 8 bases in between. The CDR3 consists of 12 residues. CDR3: CSVEENPHEQYF. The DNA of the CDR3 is TGCAGCGTTGAAGAAAATCCCCACGAGCAGTACTTC.

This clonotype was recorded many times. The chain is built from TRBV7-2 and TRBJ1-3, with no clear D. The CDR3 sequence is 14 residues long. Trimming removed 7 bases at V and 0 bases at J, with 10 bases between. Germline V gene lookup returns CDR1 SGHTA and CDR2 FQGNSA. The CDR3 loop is CASIRTNSGNTIYF. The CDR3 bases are TGTGCCAGCATACGGACGAACTCTGGAAACACCATATATTTT.

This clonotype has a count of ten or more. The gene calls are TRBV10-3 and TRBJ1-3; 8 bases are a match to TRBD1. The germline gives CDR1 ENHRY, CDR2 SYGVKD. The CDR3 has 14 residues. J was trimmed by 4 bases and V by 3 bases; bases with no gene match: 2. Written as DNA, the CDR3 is TGTGCCATCAGTGAAGGGACAGGAGGAAACACCATATATTTT. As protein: CAISEGTGGNTIYF.

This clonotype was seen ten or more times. This chain's CDR3 is CASSLQARSSYEQFF. CDR3 sequence (DNA): TGTGCCAGCAGCCTTCAGGCCCGATCTTCCTATGAGCAGTTCTTC. The V and J genes are TRBV7-3 and TRBJ2-1; D is undetermined. The V gene's germline CDR1 is SGHTA and CDR2 FQGTGA. Between the trimmed V and J ends, which lost 5 bases and 8 bases, there was a span of 19 bases. This CDR3 comprises 15 residues.

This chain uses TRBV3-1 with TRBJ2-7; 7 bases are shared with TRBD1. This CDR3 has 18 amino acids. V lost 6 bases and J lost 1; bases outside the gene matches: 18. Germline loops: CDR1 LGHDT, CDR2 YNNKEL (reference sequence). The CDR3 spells CASSPRQGKVAGSYEQYF. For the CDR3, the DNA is TGTGCCAGCAGTCCCCGACAGGGTAAGGTGGCGGGTTCCTACGAGCAGTACTTC.

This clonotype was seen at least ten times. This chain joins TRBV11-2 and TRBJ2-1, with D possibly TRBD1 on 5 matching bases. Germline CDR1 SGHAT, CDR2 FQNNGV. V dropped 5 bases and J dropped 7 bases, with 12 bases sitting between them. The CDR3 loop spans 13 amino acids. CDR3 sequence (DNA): TGTGCCAGCAGCGTAGGGGCCCAGAATGAGCAGTTCTTC. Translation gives CASSVGAQNEQFF. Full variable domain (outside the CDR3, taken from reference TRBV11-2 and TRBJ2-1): EAGVAQSPRYKIIEKRQSVAFWCNPISGHATLYWYQQILGQGPKLLIQFQNNGVVDDSQLPKDRFSAERLKGVDSTLKIQPAKLEDSAVYLCASSVGAQNEQFFGPGTRLTVL.

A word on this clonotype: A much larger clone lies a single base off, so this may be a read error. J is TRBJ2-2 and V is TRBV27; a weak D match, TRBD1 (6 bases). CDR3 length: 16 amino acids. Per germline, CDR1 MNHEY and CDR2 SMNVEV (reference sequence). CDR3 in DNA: TGTGACAGCAGTCCCAGGACAGTTCTGAACACCGGGGAGCTGTTTTTT. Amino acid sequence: CDSSPRTVLNTGELFF.

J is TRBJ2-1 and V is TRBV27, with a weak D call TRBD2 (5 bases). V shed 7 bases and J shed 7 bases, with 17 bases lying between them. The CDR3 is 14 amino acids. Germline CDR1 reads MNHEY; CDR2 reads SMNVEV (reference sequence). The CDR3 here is CASKIIDTGNEQFF. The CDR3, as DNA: TGTGCCAGCAAAATAATCGATACGGGGAATGAGCAGTTCTTC.